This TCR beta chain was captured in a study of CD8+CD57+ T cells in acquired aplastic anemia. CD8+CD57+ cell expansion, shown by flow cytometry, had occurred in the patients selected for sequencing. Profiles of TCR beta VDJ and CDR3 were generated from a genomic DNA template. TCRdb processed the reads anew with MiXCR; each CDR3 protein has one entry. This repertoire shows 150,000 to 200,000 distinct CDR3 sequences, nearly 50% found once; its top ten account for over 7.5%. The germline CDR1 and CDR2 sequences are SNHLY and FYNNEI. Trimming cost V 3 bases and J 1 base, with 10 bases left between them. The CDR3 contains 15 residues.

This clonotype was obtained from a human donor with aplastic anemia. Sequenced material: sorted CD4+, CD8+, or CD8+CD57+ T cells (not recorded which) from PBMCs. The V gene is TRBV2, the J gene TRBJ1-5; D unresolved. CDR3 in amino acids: CASSEWPVSNQPQHF. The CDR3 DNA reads TGTGCCAGCAGTGAGTGGCCGGTCAGCAATCAGCCCCAGCATTTT.